The 19 T cell receptor beta chains in this list originate from one sample, sequenced in a study of cytomegalovirus exposure and HLA in healthy donors. PCR used 60 Vbeta primers and 13 Jbeta primers. Clones were sequenced by immunoSEQ multiplex PCR, and TCRdb holds only the in-frame ones, with some missing. Of fewer than 250,000 clones listed, around 81% are singletons. Sequencing input: PBMCs. All receptors come from a woman aged 45-59 years in good health and CMV-seropositive.

This sequence joins TRBV6-4 and TRBJ1-1, with a possible D match to TRBD1 (5 bases). CDR1 is MRHNA and CDR2 is SNTAGT in the germline V gene. There are 13 residues in the CDR3. V dropped 6 bases and J dropped 1 base, with 9 bases sitting between them. This CDR3 is CASSGGANTEAFF. The CDR3 region has the DNA TGTGCCAGCAGCGGAGGGGCGAACACTGAAGCTTTCTTT.

This clone was counted between two and nine times. The CDR3 is CATASQGASTEAFF. In DNA, the CDR3 is TGTGCCACGGCTTCACAGGGGGCCAGCACTGAAGCTTTCTTT. The chain carries TRBV6-6 and TRBJ1-1; 9 bases fit TRBD1. The length of the CDR3 is 14 residues. The ends lost 10 bases at V and 4 bases at J; junction bases unmatched: 10. Germline V gives CDR1 MNHNY, CDR2 SVGAGI (reference sequence).

The rearrangement links TRBV9 to TRBJ2-7, with 7 bases matching TRBD1. Germline-derived CDR1 and CDR2 are SGDLS and YYNGEE. V lost 3 bases and J lost 2; bases outside the gene matches: 5. The CDR3 covers 14 residues. The CDR3 coding sequence is TGTGCCAGCAGCGAGACAGGGTCGGCCTACGAGCAGTACTTC. It encodes CASSETGSAYEQYF.

The chain combines TRBV14 with TRBJ1-2, with 8 bases fitting TRBD1. Germline-derived CDR1 and CDR2 are SGHDN and FVKESK. CDR3 length equals 17 residues. V was clipped by 4 bases and J by 5 bases; unmatched bases: 15. The CDR3 bases are TGTGCCAGCAGCCCGGGTTTGGGACAGGCAAACCCTTATGGCTACACCTTC. Residues: CASSPGLGQANPYGYTF.

The rearrangement joins TRBV5-1 to TRBJ2-5; D remains unclear. The CDR3 totals 12 residues. V lost 4 bases and J lost 0, with 4 bases in between. Germline assignment: CDR1 SGHRS and CDR2 YFSETQ. In nucleotides, the CDR3 is TGCGCCAGCAGCCCCTACCAAGAGACCCAGTACTTC. Its translation: CASSPYQETQYF.

In nucleotides, the CDR3 is TGTGCCACCGTGGCCAGTACAAACTCCTACGAGCAGTACTTC. Encoded protein: CATVASTNSYEQYF. The J gene is TRBJ2-7, the V gene TRBV7-9; unclear D gene. CDR1 and CDR2 from the germline V gene are SEHNR and FQNEAQ (reference sequence). Deletions cut 10 bases from V and 0 bases from J, with 16 bases between. The CDR3 is made up of 14 amino acids.

This chain joins TRBV19 and TRBJ1-5, with a tentative D call TRBD1 (6 bases). Between the trimmed V and J ends, which lost 5 bases and 6 bases, there was a span of 17 bases. Germline values: CDR1 LNHDA, CDR2 SQIVND (reference sequence). The length of the CDR3 is 15 residues. DNA of the CDR3: TGTGCCAGTAGTGCCCGGGGGGGCACGGGTCAGCCCCAGCATTTT. This gives the protein CASSARGGTGQPQHF.

V gene TRBV5-1 combines with J gene TRBJ2-2, with D possibly matching TRBD2 (5 bases). The germline gives CDR1 SGHRS, CDR2 YFSETQ. Trimming took 0 bases from V and 4 from J, leaving 10 bases between them. The CDR3 spans 15 residues. CDR3 region: CASSLDPGSTGELFF. The CDR3 DNA is TGCGCCAGCAGCTTGGATCCGGGGAGCACCGGGGAGCTGTTTTTT. Supplemented by reference TRBV5-1 and TRBJ2-2, the full variable domain reads KAGVTQTPRYLIKTRGQQVTLSCSPISGHRSVSWYQQTPGQGLQFLFEYFSETQRNKGNFPGRFSGRQFSNSRSEMNVSTLELGDSALYLCASSLDPGSTGELFFGEGSRLTVL.

The gene calls are TRBV18 and TRBJ1-4, with 7 bases lining up with TRBD1. From germline, CDR1 is KGHSH and CDR2 LQKENI. This CDR3 has 15 amino acids. Trimming took 6 bases from V and 5 from J; bases not matched to a gene: 9. The CDR3 DNA reads TGTGCCAGCTCCCGCGACAGGGAAGCGAATGAAAAACTGTTTTTT. Encoded protein: CASSRDREANEKLFF.

This chain uses TRBV6-1 with TRBJ2-7; 10 bases line up with TRBD1. Germline CDR1 MNHNS, CDR2 SASEGT. Trimming took 7 bases from V and 5 from J; bases not matched to a gene: 8. This CDR3 is built from 14 residues. The CDR3 DNA sequence: TGTGCCAGCACCCAGACAGGGGGCGACCACGAGCAGTACTTC. This translates into CASTQTGGDHEQYF.

The rearrangement links TRBV4-3 to TRBJ1-3; D perhaps matches TRBD1 (5 bases). V was trimmed by 6 bases and J by 0 bases, leaving 18 bases between them. This CDR3 region has 17 residues. The germline V gene has CDR1 LGHNA and CDR2 YSLEER. CDR3 region: CASSRGGAGYSGNTIYF. CDR3 bases: TGCGCCAGCAGTCGGGGGGGAGCGGGGTACTCTGGAAACACCATATATTTT.

The chain couples TRBV7-9 to TRBJ2-4; D ambiguous. The CDR3 runs to 14 residues. The germline V gene has CDR1 SEHNR and CDR2 FQNEAQ (reference sequence). With 5 bases removed from V and 1 base from J, the gap between germline ends came to 9 bases. The CDR3 loop is CASSPHFAKNIQYF. CDR3 sequence (DNA): TGTGCCAGCAGCCCGCACTTCGCCAAAAACATTCAGTACTTC. The complete variable domain, with remaining parts taken from reference TRBV7-9 and TRBJ2-4, reads DTGVSQNPRHKITKRGQNVTFRCDPISEHNRLYWYRQTLGQGPEFLTYFQNEAQLEKSRLLSDRFSAERPKGSFSTLEIQRTEQGDSAMYLCASSPHFAKNIQYFGAGTRLSVL.

This clone was recorded only once. V gene TRBV7-2 combines with J gene TRBJ2-7, with TRBD1 matching 8 bases. This CDR3 has 14 residues. Losses at the gene ends were 4 bases for V and 3 bases for J; bases not matched to a gene: 5. The germline gives CDR1 SGHTA, CDR2 FQGNSA. CDR3 nucleotide sequence: TGTGCCAGCAGCTCCGGGACAGGCGGCTACGAGCAGTACTTC. This sequence encodes CASSSGTGGYEQYF.

The J gene is TRBJ1-5, the V gene TRBV2; D gene ambiguous. The length of the CDR3 is 15 residues. CDR1 SNHLY and CDR2 FYNNEI come from the germline V gene. Trimming left V 2 bases short and J 5 bases short, with 13 bases between. This chain's CDR3 is CASSERRDTYQPQHF. CDR3 nucleotides: TGTGCCAGCAGTGAACGCCGAGACACGTATCAGCCCCAGCATTTT.

The count of this clone is one. V and J are TRBV5-1 and TRBJ2-5; 13 positions agree with TRBD2. The CDR3 contains 16 residues. Germline V CDR1 and CDR2: SGHRS, YFSETQ. With V trimmed by 4 bases and J by 4 bases, 7 bases remained unmatched. The CDR3 bases are TGCGCCAGCAGCCCAGGGACTAGCGGGGCCCTAGAGACCCAGTACTTC. It yields the protein CASSPGTSGALETQYF.

The V gene is TRBV5-1, the J gene TRBJ2-1; TRBD2 matches at 10 bases. V shed 4 bases and J 4 bases; nucleotides not matched to a gene: 5. CDR3 size: 15 residues. The germline CDR1 and CDR2 sequences are SGHRS and YFSETQ. CDR3 loop: CASSATSGAYNEQFF. The CDR3 coding sequence is TGCGCCAGCAGCGCCACTAGCGGGGCTTACAATGAGCAGTTCTTC.

V and J are TRBV30 and TRBJ2-7; 7 bases map to TRBD2. The trim removed 2 bases at V and 6 bases at J, leaving 13 bases unmatched. Germline-derived CDR1 and CDR2 are GTSNPN and SVGIG (reference sequence). This CDR3 contains 15 residues. CDR3 DNA sequence: TGTGCCTGGAGTAGCCGGGTGGGGGGGGAAAGCGAGCAGTACTTC. Amino acids: CAWSSRVGGESEQYF.

This clone was found a few times. The J gene is TRBJ2-5, the V gene TRBV5-6, with 12 bases fitting TRBD2. The CDR3 has 16 amino acids. Germline assignment: CDR1 SGHDT and CDR2 YYEEEE. The junction had 5 bases not matched to a gene; V was cut back by 4 bases and J by 1 base. CDR3 protein: CASSILAGGSQETQYF. CDR3 coding DNA: TGTGCCAGCAGCATACTAGCGGGGGGCTCCCAAGAGACCCAGTACTTC.

The CDR3 loop reads CASSEYLRSGDNEQFF. Written as DNA, the CDR3 is TGTGCCAGCAGTGAATATCTGCGGTCGGGGGACAATGAGCAGTTCTTC. This sequence joins TRBV25-1 and TRBJ2-1; D might be TRBD2 (6 bases). Germline V lookup: CDR1 MGHDK, CDR2 SYGVNS. Trimming stripped 0 bases from V and 5 bases from J, with 14 bases between. CDR3 length: 16 amino acids.